A selection of T cell receptor beta chains follows, all from one sample in a study of vaccination and CD4 T cells after COVID-19. For these TCRs, the target antigens are not known. TCRdb reprocessed the PCR reads with MiXCR, giving one entry per CDR3 protein. The sample yields around 8,100 distinct CDR3 sequences, approximately 60% seen once. The sequenced sample was cultured CD4+ T cells from blood, obtained after SARS-CoV-2 vaccination. These receptors came from a human donor with COVID-19. Both conserved end residues are part of each CDR3. Clone size, where shown, is once, few, many, or a class for clones that have expanded.

TRBJ1-5 | large | TRBV4-3 | CASSQLTGSNQPQHF
TRBJ1-1 | NA | TRBV7-3 | CASSLAGGPEAFF
TRBJ2-1 | NA | TRBV29-1 | CSVFYSGGAYNEQFF
TRBJ1-1 | NA | TRBV5-4 | CASSSWTPGRYSMNTEAFF
TRBJ2-3 | NA | TRBV20-1 | CSALKDGTDTQYF
TRBJ2-2 | large | TRBV4-3 | CASSQDLGQGRTGELFF
TRBJ1-5 | few | TRBV7-6 | CASRRLSNQPQHF
TRBJ1-2 | NA | TRBV9 | CASSVARGNYGYTF
TRBJ1-4 | large | TRBV28 | CAAVRGEKLFF
TRBJ2-7 | once | TRBV30 | CAWTASGTGEQYF
TRBJ1-2 | NA | TRBV6-5 | CASSYIQAGGYTF
TRBJ2-7 | NA | TRBV7-2 | CASSPPSGGSVYEQYF
TRBJ2-1 | medium-sized | TRBV20-1 | CSAKSSWSSYNEQFF
TRBJ2-4 | large | TRBV10-1 | CASSESWPNLGGKNIQYF
TRBJ2-1 | few | TRBV7-2 | CASSSLLYNEQFF
TRBJ2-7 | NA | TRBV27 | CASSHGQGAAEQYF
TRBJ2-1 | NA | TRBV6-1 | CASSEVWNEQFF
TRBJ2-3 | few | TRBV25-1 | CASSEWGGGGSDTQYF
TRBJ1-1 | NA | TRBV6-5 | CASSYAVQGDTEAFF
TRBJ1-6 | NA | TRBV12-3/TRBV12-4 | CASRSSGTGNSPLHF
TRBJ2-2 | NA | TRBV6-1 | CASSSGTGRSGELFF
TRBJ2-7 | NA | TRBV7-2 | CASSPRGPRTGTYSYEQYF
TRBJ2-2 | NA | TRBV6-5 | CASSYSRRTNTGELFF
TRBJ2-2 | NA | TRBV6-1 | CASRPDRTGELFF
TRBJ1-1 | NA | TRBV5-5 | CASSKQGLVTEAFF
TRBJ2-4 | NA | TRBV21-1 | CANTVAKNIQYF
TRBJ1-6 | NA | TRBV10-3 | CAISDKGLHNSPLHF
TRBJ1-1 | NA | TRBV10-3 | CAIRSGTTNTEAFF
TRBJ1-2 | NA | TRBV6-5 | CASSSLQGAGGYTF
TRBJ2-1 | NA | TRBV2 | CASSEVGTSGNEQFF
TRBJ2-3 | NA | TRBV6-1 | CASSRGTTDTQYF
TRBJ1-3 | medium-sized | TRBV6-1 | CASSLDRGGNTIYF
TRBJ2-2 | NA | TRBV20-1 | CSARDVVLSTGELFF
TRBJ1-2 | NA | TRBV20-1 | CRTQPPGGSGGGVGGYTF
TRBJ2-5 | NA | TRBV5-1 | CASSSRDTSFFQVKTQYF
TRBJ1-6 | few | TRBV6-2/TRBV6-3 | CASSYGTGISSNSPLHF
TRBJ1-2 | few | TRBV6-1 | CASIGGAGNYGYTF
TRBJ2-6 | NA | TRBV7-8 | CASRLNQIVPRDSGANVLTF
TRBJ1-4 | NA | TRBV15 | CATSPGDTGPEKLFF
TRBJ1-5 | large | TRBV15 | CATSYGNQPQHF
TRBJ2-1 | NA | TRBV20-1 | CSAPPGGPYNEQFF
TRBJ2-1 | NA | TRBV7-2 | CASSLAPRGASSYNEQFF
TRBJ2-2 | NA | TRBV7-6 | CASSLKASGGANTGELFF
TRBJ1-1 | NA | TRBV6-1 | CASRIPSRGATEAFF
TRBJ2-1 | NA | TRBV19 | CASYTGGWDTNEQFF
TRBJ1-4 | few | TRBV6-2/TRBV6-3 | CASKLDGMGEKLFF
TRBJ2-5 | NA | TRBV27 | CASSLRREETQYF
TRBJ2-5 | few | TRBV6-1 | CASSRGGGETQYF
TRBJ2-1 | NA | TRBV5-6 | CASSLAYEVRNEQFF
TRBJ1-4 | NA | TRBV2 | CASRDPGDNNEKLFF
TRBJ1-5 | NA | TRBV7-6 | CASSLGAGLNQPQHF
TRBJ2-5 | NA | TRBV19 | CASSPRDSGAKTQYF
TRBJ1-6 | few | TRBV7-2 | CASSPGGGSSYNSPLHF
TRBJ2-7 | NA | TRBV18 | CASSPETGRSYEQYF
TRBJ1-5 | NA | TRBV19 | CASSIGRGNQPQHF
TRBJ2-3 | NA | TRBV11-1 | CASSSQAGAPTDTQYF
TRBJ1-1 | NA | TRBV6-5 | CASSYMGNTEAFF
TRBJ1-5 | few | TRBV6-2/TRBV6-3 | CASGNGGSNQPQHF
TRBJ1-2 | few | TRBV6-5 | CASSYSKGGVRGYTF
TRBJ2-2 | few | TRBV7-2 | CASSYLRTVNTGELFF